This T cell receptor beta chain originates from a study of T cell repertoires in cytomegalovirus infection. Regarding the study as a whole: Summed frequency of public TCR beta families distinguished CMV carriers with the relevant HLA.

From the reads, TCRdb called clonotypes with MiXCR, one entry per CDR3 protein. The sample holds approximately 750,000 distinct CDR3 sequences, 35% seen once. In regard to this clonotype: Its antigen is unidentified.

Per germline, CDR1 MNHGY and CDR2 SAAAGT. After removal of 5 bases from V and 6 bases from J, the junction contained 8 bases not matched to a gene. CDR3 size: 16 residues. The sequenced material came from PBMCs. The TCR originated in a human donor in good health (CMV status not recorded). Some clones in this sample may be carry-over from other donors' samples. The chain joins TRBV6-8 to TRBJ2-1, with TRBD2 identical over 12 bases. CDR3 region: CASSQLLAGGVNEQFF. As DNA, the CDR3 is TGTGCCAGCAGTCAACTACTAGCGGGGGGAGTCAATGAGCAGTTCTTC.